This T cell receptor (beta chain) was sequenced in a study of cytomegalovirus exposure and HLA in healthy donors. The repertoire was sequenced with immunoSEQ multiplex PCR; TCRdb's copy has only in-frame clones and lacks some. The sample yields more than 250,000 clones, roughly 91% seen once. Study outcomes and limitations: Some TCR beta chains (more than 150 of them) were listed as cytomegalovirus-associated.

Worth noting for this clone: Its specificity is unknown.

CDR1 SGHAT and CDR2 FQNNGV come from the germline V gene. V trimming: 4 bases; J trimming: 7 bases; junction bases outside the gene matches: 8. This CDR3 has 15 residues. The sequencing input was PBMCs. The chain links TRBV11-2 to TRBJ1-4, with 8 nucleotides matching TRBD1. The sequence was obtained from a woman in her twenties or thirties in good health and CMV-seronegative. DNA for the CDR3: TGTGCCAGCAGCTCCAACAGGGGGTATCGTGAAAAACTGTTTTTT. Its translation: CASSSNRGYREKLFF.